The 3 T cell receptor beta chains in this list originate from one sample, sequenced in a study of cytomegalovirus exposure and HLA in healthy donors. Here immunoSEQ multiplex PCR was the method, and the copy in TCRdb shows in-frame clones only, minus some. The sample shows approximately 270,000 clones, 86% of them seen only once. Sequencing was carried out using PBMCs. All receptors come from a woman aged 18-29 years in good health and CMV-seronegative.

The rearrangement joins TRBV15 to TRBJ2-3; tentative D call: TRBD2 (5 bases). V shed 3 bases and J shed 0 bases, with 13 bases lying between them. The CDR3 is 16 residues long. CDR1 and CDR2 from the germline V gene are LNHNV and YYDKDF (reference sequence). The CDR3 nucleotides are TGTGCCACCAGCAGGCTAGCAGACGCTAGCACAGATACGCAGTATTTT. It encodes CATSRLADASTDTQYF.

This chain links TRBV27 with TRBJ2-1; TRBD2 agrees at 12 bases. Germline V gene lookup returns CDR1 MNHEY and CDR2 SMNVEV (reference sequence). With 2 bases clipped from V and 4 bases from J, the junction kept 6 bases outside the gene matches. The CDR3 runs to 17 residues. This CDR3 reads CASSLTLAGGPYNEQFF. Here the CDR3 DNA reads TGTGCCAGCAGTTTAACCCTAGCGGGAGGGCCTTACAATGAGCAGTTCTTC.

The J gene is TRBJ1-2, the V gene TRBV7-8; 7 bases are a match to TRBD1. V gave up 0 bases and J gave up 0 bases; unmatched junction bases: 7. Per the germline V gene, CDR1 is SGHVS and CDR2 is FQNEAQ. The CDR3 contains 17 residues. The chain's CDR3 is CASSLAATGRANYGYTF. The CDR3 DNA reads TGTGCCAGCAGCTTAGCGGCGACAGGGAGAGCTAACTATGGCTACACCTTC. Variable domain in full (rest from reference TRBV7-8 and TRBJ1-2): GAGVSQSPRYKVAKRGQDVALRCDPISGHVSLFWYQQALGQGPEFLTYFQNEAQLDKSGLPSDRFFAERPEGSVSTLKIQRTQQEDSAVYLCASSLAATGRANYGYTFGSGTRLTVV.